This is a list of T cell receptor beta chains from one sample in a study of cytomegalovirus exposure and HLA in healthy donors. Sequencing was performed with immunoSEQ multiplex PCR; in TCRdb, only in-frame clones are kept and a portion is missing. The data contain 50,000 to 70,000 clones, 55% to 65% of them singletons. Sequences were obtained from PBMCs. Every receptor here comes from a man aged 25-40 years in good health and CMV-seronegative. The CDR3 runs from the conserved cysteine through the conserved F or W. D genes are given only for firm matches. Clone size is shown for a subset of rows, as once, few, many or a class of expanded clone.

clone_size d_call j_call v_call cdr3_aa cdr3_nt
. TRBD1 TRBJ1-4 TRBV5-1 CASSRDRGGNEKLFF TGCGCCAGCAGCCGTGACAGGGGAGGTAATGAAAAACTGTTTTTT
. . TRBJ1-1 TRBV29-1 CSVASGMNTEAFF TGCAGCGTTGCCTCGGGGATGAACACTGAAGCTTTCTTT
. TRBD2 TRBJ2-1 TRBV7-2 CASSVNGGGYNEQFF TGTGCCAGCAGCGTTAATGGCGGGGGCTACAATGAGCAGTTCTTC
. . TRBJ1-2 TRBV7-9 CASSLARTENYGYTF TGTGCCAGCAGCTTAGCGCGGACAGAAAACTATGGCTACACCTTC
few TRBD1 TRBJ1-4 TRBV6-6 CASRPGQHEKLFF TGTGCCAGCAGACCGGGACAGCACGAAAAACTGTTTTTT
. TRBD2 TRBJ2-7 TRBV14 CASSQDWGLATEQYF TGTGCCAGCAGCCAAGATTGGGGACTAGCGACCGAGCAGTACTTC
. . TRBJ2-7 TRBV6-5 CASSPSQGGLGEQYF TGTGCCAGCAGTCCCAGCCAGGGGGGCCTCGGCGAGCAGTACTTC
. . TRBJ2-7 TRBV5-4 CASSAPSEGEDEQYF TGTGCCAGCAGCGCCCCCTCCGAGGGTGAGGACGAGCAGTACTTC
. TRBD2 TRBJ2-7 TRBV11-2 CASSTRGGDTPYEQYF TGTGCCAGCAGCACCCGCGGGGGGGACACCCCCTACGAGCAGTACTTC
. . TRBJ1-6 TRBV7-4 CASSLMSEYNSPLHF TGTGCCAGCAGCCTAATGAGTGAGTATAATTCACCCCTCCACTTT
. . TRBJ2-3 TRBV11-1 CASSLSDISTDTQYF TGTGCCAGCAGCTTATCGGACATTTCTACAGATACGCAGTATTTT
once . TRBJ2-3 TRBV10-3 CAISGGPEDTQYF TGTGCCATCAGTGGGGGGCCGGAAGATACGCAGTATTTT
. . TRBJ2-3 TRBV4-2 CASSQDLAGAHTDTQYF TGTGCCAGCAGCCAAGATCTTGCGGGGGCCCACACAGATACGCAGTATTTT
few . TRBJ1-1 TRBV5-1 CASTIGSTNTEAFF TGCGCCAGCACCATCGGGTCGACCAACACTGAAGCTTTCTTT
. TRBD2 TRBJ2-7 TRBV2 CASKLAGGSYEQYF TGTGCCAGCAAACTAGCGGGGGGGTCCTACGAGCAGTACTTC
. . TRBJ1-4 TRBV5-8 CASSLSGGRAVNEKLFF TGTGCCAGCAGCTTGTCGGGGGGCAGGGCCGTGAATGAAAAACTGTTTTTT
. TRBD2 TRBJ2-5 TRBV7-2 CASSEGGLAGGQETQYF TGTGCCAGCAGCGAGGGAGGACTAGCGGGGGGACAAGAGACCCAGTACTTC
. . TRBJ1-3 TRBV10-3 CAISVEPSGNTIYF TGTGCCATCAGTGTGGAGCCCTCTGGAAACACCATATATTTT
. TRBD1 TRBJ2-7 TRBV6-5 CASSLRDRVTYEQYF TGTGCCAGCAGCCTCCGGGACAGGGTGACCTACGAGCAGTACTTC
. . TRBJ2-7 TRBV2 CASRGRGHPEQYF TGTGCCAGCCGCGGACGGGGACATCCCGAGCAGTACTTC
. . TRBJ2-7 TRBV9 CASSPQDITYEQYF TGTGCCAGCAGCCCCCAGGATATTACCTACGAGCAGTACTTC
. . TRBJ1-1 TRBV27 CASRKQGDVNTEAFF TGTGCCAGCAGGAAACAGGGAGACGTGAACACTGAAGCTTTCTTT
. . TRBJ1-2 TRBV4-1 CASSPIGAQSSDYGYTF TGCGCCAGCAGCCCCATTGGGGCCCAGTCTTCTGACTATGGCTACACCTTC
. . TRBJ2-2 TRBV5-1 CASSPQGTGELFF TGCGCCAGCAGCCCGCAGGGGACCGGGGAGCTGTTTTTT
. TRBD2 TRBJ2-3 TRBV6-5 CASSYSSGGATDTQYF TGTGCCAGCAGTTACTCTAGCGGGGGGGCAACAGATACGCAGTATTTT
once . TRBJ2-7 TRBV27 CASSLTSSREQYF TGTGCCAGCAGTTTAACCTCGTCGCGTGAGCAGTACTTC
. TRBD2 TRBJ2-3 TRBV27 CASSWTSPTDTQYF TGTGCCAGCAGCTGGACTAGCCCCACAGATACGCAGTATTTT
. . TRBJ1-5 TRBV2 CASSPDSQPQHF TGTGCCAGCAGTCCGGACAGTCAGCCCCAGCATTTT
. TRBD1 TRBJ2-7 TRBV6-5 CASSYARTGYEQYF TGTGCCAGCAGTTACGCGAGGACAGGGTACGAGCAGTACTTC
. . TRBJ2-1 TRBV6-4 CASSLGGGRREQFF TGTGCCAGCAGCCTGGGAGGGGGGAGGCGTGAGCAGTTCTTC
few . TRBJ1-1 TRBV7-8 CASSLPGGNTEAFF TGTGCCAGCAGCTTACCGGGGGGGAACACTGAAGCTTTCTTT
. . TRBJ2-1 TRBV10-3 CAISGRGSYNEQFF TGTGCCATCAGTGGACGGGGGTCCTACAATGAGCAGTTCTTC
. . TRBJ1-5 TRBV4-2 CASSLAEGGRQPQHF TGTGCCAGCAGCCTAGCTGAGGGAGGCCGTCAGCCCCAGCATTTT
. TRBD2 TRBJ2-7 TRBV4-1 CASSQALTSTGNEQYF TGCGCCAGCAGCCAAGCCCTGACTAGCACGGGGAATGAGCAGTACTTC
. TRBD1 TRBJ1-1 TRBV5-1 CASREGTGDTEAFF TGCGCCAGCAGGGAGGGGACAGGAGACACTGAAGCTTTCTTT
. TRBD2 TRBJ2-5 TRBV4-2 CASSQVDGGGGETQYF TGTGCCAGCAGCCAAGTTGACGGGGGGGGCGGTGAGACCCAGTACTTC
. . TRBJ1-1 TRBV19 CASSAGDANTEAFF TGTGCCAGTAGTGCGGGGGATGCGAACACTGAAGCTTTCTTT
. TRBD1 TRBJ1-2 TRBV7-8 CASSPRGQGYGYTF TGTGCCAGCAGCCCCCGGGGACAGGGGTATGGCTACACCTTC
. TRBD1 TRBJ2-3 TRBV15 CATSRNLNSRDRGRDTQYF TGTGCCACCAGCAGAAATCTCAATTCCCGGGACAGGGGGCGAGATACGCAGTATTTT
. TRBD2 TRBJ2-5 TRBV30 CAWSRGLTKEVQYF TGTGCCTGGAGTAGGGGACTAACTAAAGAGGTCCAGTACTTC
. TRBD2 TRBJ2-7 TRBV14 CASSQFLAEYSYEQYF TGTGCCAGCAGCCAATTTCTAGCGGAGTACTCCTACGAGCAGTACTTC
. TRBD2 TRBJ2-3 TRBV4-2 CASSQGLAGDSDTQYF TGTGCCAGCAGCCAGGGACTAGCGGGGGACTCAGATACGCAGTATTTT
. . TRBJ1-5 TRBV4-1 CASSQDWRGLITLSSNQPQHF TGCGCCAGCAGCCAAGATTGGAGGGGACTCATTACTCTATCTAGCAATCAGCCCCAGCATTTT
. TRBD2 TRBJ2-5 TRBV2 CAGRLAGQGSSETQYF TGTGCCGGGAGACTAGCGGGCCAAGGAAGTTCTGAGACCCAGTACTTC
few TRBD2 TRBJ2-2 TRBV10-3 CAISGQLASNTGELFF TGTGCCATCAGTGGACAACTAGCGTCGAACACCGGGGAGCTGTTTTTT
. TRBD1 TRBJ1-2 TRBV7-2 CASSPGGAVYGYTF TGTGCCAGCAGCCCAGGGGGCGCGGTCTATGGCTACACCTTC
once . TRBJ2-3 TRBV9 CASSVDSGTDTQYF TGTGCCAGCAGCGTAGATTCAGGAACGGATACGCAGTATTTT
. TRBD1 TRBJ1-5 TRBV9 CASSVGQGSNQPQHF TGTGCCAGCAGCGTGGGACAGGGAAGCAATCAGCCCCAGCATTTT
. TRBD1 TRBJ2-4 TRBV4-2 CASSQGTGPAKNIQYF TGTGCCAGCAGCCAAGGGACAGGGCCAGCCAAAAACATTCAGTACTTC
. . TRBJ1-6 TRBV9 CASSAILGPNSPLHF TGTGCCAGCAGCGCAATACTGGGCCCTAATTCACCCCTCCACTTT
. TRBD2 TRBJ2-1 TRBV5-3 CARSLRSQAGESYNEQFF TGTGCCAGAAGCTTGCGCTCACAGGCGGGGGAATCCTACAATGAGCAGTTCTTC
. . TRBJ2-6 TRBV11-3 CASSLHGGPGANVLTF TGTGCCAGCAGCTTACACGGGGGGCCTGGGGCCAACGTCCTGACTTTC
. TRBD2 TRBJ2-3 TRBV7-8 CASSLAWAGGINTQYF TGTGCCAGCAGCTTAGCATGGGCGGGGGGGATAAATACGCAGTATTTT
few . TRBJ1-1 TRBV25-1 CASSDLGGIEAFF TGTGCCAGCAGTGATTTGGGGGGAATTGAAGCTTTCTTT
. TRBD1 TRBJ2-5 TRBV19 CASSRDREETQYF TGTGCCAGTAGTAGGGACAGGGAAGAGACCCAGTACTTC